These 20 T cell receptor beta chains were sequenced from one sample in a study of T cells after somatic rescue of genetic block. The repertoire was sequenced with immunoSEQ multiplex PCR; TCRdb's copy has only in-frame clones and lacks some. The repertoire includes 85,000 to 90,000 clones, 85% to 90% of them detected once, and around 1.6% sits in the top ten. Sequencing used peripheral blood mononuclear cells (PBMCs). The receptors were gathered from a woman aged 18-35 years.

The gene calls are TRBV27 and TRBJ1-5; no clear D. This CDR3 region has 13 residues. In germline, CDR1 is MNHEY, CDR2 SMNVEV (reference sequence). V lost 4 bases and J 0 bases, leaving 4 bases between the germline ends. The CDR3 protein is CASSWDSNQPQHF. Here the CDR3 DNA reads TGTGCCAGCAGTTGGGATAGCAATCAGCCCCAGCATTTT.

The gene calls are TRBV5-1 and TRBJ2-5; no clear D. The CDR3 sequence is 13 residues long. CDR1 SGHRS and CDR2 YFSETQ come from the germline V gene. V gave up 4 bases and J gave up 5 bases, with 12 bases separating them. The CDR3 nucleotides read TGCGCCAGCAGCCCCGGTGACGGGGAGACCCAGTACTTC. As protein: CASSPGDGETQYF.

J is TRBJ1-1 and V is TRBV27, with 7 bases that match TRBD1. The V gene's germline CDR1 is MNHEY and CDR2 SMNVEV (reference sequence). The CDR3 runs to 12 residues. V dropped 8 bases and J dropped 7; count of bases not matched to a gene: 7. CDR3 region: CASWGTASEAFF. The CDR3 DNA sequence: TGTGCCAGCTGGGGGACAGCCAGTGAAGCTTTCTTT.

The chain carries TRBV21-1 and TRBJ2-7; the DNA was not compared with TRBD1, the D call given in the table. TRBV21-1 is a listed pseudogene. The CDR3 runs 14 residues. As DNA, the CDR3 is TGTGCCAGTTACCCGGGACATTTGTTCTACGAGCAGTACTTC. It translates to CASYPGHLFYEQYF.

The sample holds one count of this clone. Other DNA sequences in this sample translate to the same CDR3. CDR3 in DNA: TGTGCCAGCAGCTCGCAAGAGACCCAGTACTTC. Its protein is CASSSQETQYF. This chain joins TRBV7-9 and TRBJ2-5; D is ambiguous. Per germline, CDR1 SEHNR and CDR2 FQNEAQ (reference sequence). This CDR3 region has 11 residues. The V gene lost 4 bases and the J gene lost 2 bases, with 2 bases spanning the gap.

The rearrangement joins TRBV27 to TRBJ1-4, with TRBD1 matching 7 bases. There are 15 residues in the CDR3. The V gene end was trimmed by 6 bases and the J gene end by 7 bases; junction bases not matched to a gene: 11. Germline CDR1 MNHEY, CDR2 SMNVEV (reference sequence). The CDR3: CASSPTGAGGEKLFF. The DNA for the CDR3 is TGTGCCAGCAGCCCCACAGGGGCCGGCGGTGAAAAACTGTTTTTT.

The chain uses TRBV28 and TRBJ2-7; tentatively, D is TRBD2 (6 bases). CDR3 length: 15 amino acids. CDR1 is MDHEN and CDR2 is SYDVKM in the germline V gene. Trimming removed 6 bases from V and 4 bases from J, with 19 bases in between. This chain's CDR3 is CASSLGTSIYYEQYF. CDR3 sequence (DNA): TGTGCCAGCAGCCTCGGCACTAGCATTTATTACGAGCAGTACTTC.

This rearrangement joins TRBV7-9 to TRBJ2-5, with a possible D match to TRBD2 (7 bases). CDR3 length: 16 residues. V gave up 5 bases and J gave up 2 bases, with 18 bases separating them. The V gene's germline CDR1 is SEHNR and CDR2 FQNEAQ (reference sequence). CDR3 protein: CASSQRRGREQETQYF. The DNA for the CDR3 is TGTGCCAGCAGCCAGCGGCGGGGGCGGGAGCAAGAGACCCAGTACTTC. The full variable domain, its missing parts supplied by reference TRBV7-9 and TRBJ2-5, is DTGVSQNPRHKITKRGQNVTFRCDPISEHNRLYWYRQTLGQGPEFLTYFQNEAQLEKSRLLSDRFSAERPKGSFSTLEIQRTEQGDSAMYLCASSQRRGREQETQYFGPGTRLLVL.

This clone was detected many times. The rearrangement uses TRBV19 and TRBJ2-7; the match to TRBD1 covers 10 bases. The CDR3 has 13 amino acids. The germline gives CDR1 LNHDA, CDR2 SQIVND (reference sequence). The ends lost 1 base at V and 6 bases at J; junction bases unmatched: 0. The CDR3 coding sequence is TGTGCCAGTAGTATAGGGGACAGGGGCGAGCAGTACTTC. Translation: CASSIGDRGEQYF.

The V call is TRBV28, the J call TRBJ1-5; D perhaps matches TRBD1 (6 bases). Trimming removed 2 bases at V and 3 bases at J, with 14 bases between. Germline V gives CDR1 MDHEN, CDR2 SYDVKM. The CDR3 loop spans 16 amino acids. The CDR3 spells CASSLIRGPVNQPQHF. CDR3 coding DNA: TGTGCCAGCAGTTTAATACGGGGGCCGGTCAATCAGCCCCAGCATTTT.

The CDR3 nucleotides are TGCGCCAGCAGCTTTACGTTCCCCGGGACCACTGAAGCTTTCTTT. Amino acids: CASSFTFPGTTEAFF. The rearrangement uses TRBV5-1 and TRBJ1-1; D perhaps matches TRBD1 (5 bases). This CDR3 is 15 amino acids long. CDR1 and CDR2 (germline): SGHRS, YFSETQ. V was pared by 2 bases and J by 4 bases, with 15 bases between.

The gene calls are TRBV4-1 and TRBJ2-1, with D maybe TRBD1 (6 bases). V shed 3 bases and J shed 7 bases, with 16 bases lying between them. The CDR3 is made up of 15 amino acids. Germline V lookup: CDR1 MGHRA, CDR2 YSYEKL. The CDR3 loop is CASSQYGTTQNEQFF. DNA for the CDR3: TGCGCCAGCAGCCAGTATGGGACAACCCAGAATGAGCAGTTCTTC.

The chain carries TRBV5-1 and TRBJ2-5; 8 bases align to TRBD1. Germline CDR1 and CDR2: SGHRS and YFSETQ. V lost 7 bases and J lost 4; bases outside the gene matches: 12. This CDR3 is built from 15 residues. The CDR3 DNA is TGCGCCAGCCACATTAACGGACAGGGCGCAGAGACCCAGTACTTC. This gives the protein CASHINGQGAETQYF.

This clone came up a few times. This chain joins TRBV11-1 and TRBJ2-7, with 11 bases that match TRBD2. V lost 5 bases to trimming and J lost 1 base; unmatched junction nucleotides: 4. The CDR3 extends over 15 amino acids. Germline V gene sequence: CDR1 SGHAT, CDR2 FQDESV (reference sequence). CDR3 nucleotides: TGTGCCAGCAGCCCGCGGACTAGCGGGTCCTACGAGCAGTACTTC. This translates into CASSPRTSGSYEQYF.

V is TRBV6-1 and J is TRBJ2-2; 7 positions agree with TRBD1. V was pared by 8 bases and J by 4 bases, with 7 bases of the junction left unmatched. Germline CDR1 is MNHNS and CDR2 is SASEGT. The CDR3 is 14 amino acids. CDR3 in amino acids: CASAKGTATGELFF. Here the CDR3 DNA reads TGTGCCAGCGCAAAGGGGACAGCCACCGGGGAGCTGTTTTTT.

V and J are TRBV5-1 and TRBJ2-1; 12 positions agree with TRBD2. Germline values: CDR1 SGHRS, CDR2 YFSETQ. This CDR3 comprises 15 residues. V lost 4 bases to trimming and J lost 8 bases; unmatched junction nucleotides: 7. CDR3 sequence reads: CASSTSGTSGYEQFF. DNA of the CDR3: TGCGCCAGCAGCACCTCCGGGACTAGCGGGTATGAGCAGTTCTTC.

The chain employs TRBV19 and TRBJ2-1; tentatively, D is TRBD1 (5 bases). There are 15 residues in the CDR3. Trimming shortened V by 4 bases and J by 0 bases, and 10 bases separated the two germline ends. In germline, CDR1 is LNHDA, CDR2 SQIVND (reference sequence). In DNA, the CDR3 is TGTGCCAGTAGTACCGTAGACAGCTCCTACAATGAGCAGTTCTTC. It translates to CASSTVDSSYNEQFF.

The rearrangement links TRBV15 to TRBJ2-7; a possible D gene is TRBD1 (5 bases). The CDR3 covers 15 residues. V was trimmed by 5 bases and J by 5 bases, leaving 19 bases between them. Germline assignment: CDR1 LNHNV and CDR2 YYDKDF (reference sequence). The CDR3 DNA follows: TGTGCCACCAGCGCACAAGATAGGGGATTTGACGAGCAGTACTTC. This sequence encodes CATSAQDRGFDEQYF.

This chain's CDR3 is CASSESYSGQPQHF. CDR3 bases: TGTGCCAGCAGCGAGTCGTATTCAGGTCAGCCCCAGCATTTT. V is TRBV7-9 and J is TRBJ1-5; D gene ambiguous. V was cut by 5 bases and J by 6 bases, with 14 bases left in between. Germline V lookup: CDR1 SEHNR, CDR2 FQNEAQ (reference sequence). The CDR3 length is 14 residues.

The chain links TRBV29-1 to TRBJ2-5; D possibly matches TRBD1 or TRBD2 (5 bases each). The germline V gene has CDR1 SQVTM and CDR2 ANQGSEA. Trimming pared 8 bases from V and 5 bases from J, leaving 21 bases between. The CDR3 extends over 14 amino acids. The CDR3 bases are TGCAGCCATCTCAGAGCCGGGACCCGGGAGACCCAGTACTTC. It yields the protein CSHLRAGTRETQYF.